This is a list of T cell receptor beta chains from one sample in a study of blood T cell repertoires in COVID-19. Measured with immunoSEQ multiplex PCR; TCRdb has only the in-frame clones, and not every one. This sample has 200,000 to 250,000 clones, with under 90% found just once. Sequencing used peripheral blood. Receptors were obtained from a woman aged 80 or over with COVID-19, enrolled during active disease. CDR3s include the opening cysteine and the closing phenylalanine or tryptophan. Fields, in order: J gene, clone size, V gene, CDR3 protein. A row's size may be missing; if present it is once, few, many or a size class.

>TRBJ1-5|.|TRBV2
CASSEIGLYSNQPQHF
>TRBJ2-5|few|TRBV7-3
CASSLASGVETQYF
>TRBJ1-2|.|TRBV11-2
CASSRDLANYGYTF
>TRBJ2-2|.|TRBV24-1
CATSDTGTTTGELFF
>TRBJ1-1|.|TRBV14
CASSRQGNTEAFF
>TRBJ1-2|once|TRBV7-9
CASSLGEAPGYTF
>TRBJ2-7|.|TRBV28
CASISISGTGTYEQYF
>TRBJ2-3|.|TRBV5-6
CASSDYSRGRTSTDTQYF
>TRBJ1-1|.|TRBV3-1/TRBV3-2
CASQNGGTEAFF
>TRBJ2-4|.|TRBV4-1
CASSQGSGGGLAKNIQYF
>TRBJ1-6|.|TRBV9
CASSVLEVGPLHF
>TRBJ1-2|.|TRBV5-4
CASSLVQGVDYGYTF
>TRBJ2-1|.|TRBV5-1
CASSLNLGYEQFF
>TRBJ2-1|.|TRBV10-2
CASSVGGSSYNEQFF
>TRBJ2-5|.|TRBV3-1/TRBV3-2
CASSPRDRNHWTQYF
>TRBJ1-1|.|TRBV3-1/TRBV3-2
CASSLTDRNTEAFF